The rows below give T cell receptor beta chains drawn from one sample of a study of control samples from healthy donors and cancer patients. Using immunoSEQ multiplex PCR, the repertoire was profiled, and TCRdb retains in-frame clones only, with some absent. This sample yields around 53,000 clones, of which around 90% are seen a single time; around an eighth belongs to the top ten. What was sequenced was PBMCs. The receptor source for this set is a man between 60 and 75 years old with head and neck cancer. Each CDR3 is given with its conserved first and last residue. Each record gives: CDR3 DNA, CDR3 protein, clone size, V gene, D gene, CDR3 length, J gene. The D gene is left open where the match is weak. Some rows have no size entry. The others give once, few or many, or a class for an expanded clone.

DNA: TGTGCCAGCAGCCAGCCGGGACGGCGGGGCACTGAAGCTTTCTTT
CDR3: CASSQPGRRGTEAFF
size: .
V: TRBV3-1/TRBV3-2
D: .
length: 15
J: TRBJ1-1

DNA: TGTGCCAGCAGCCAAATCTCCGGACTGAATTCACCCCTCCACTTT
CDR3: CASSQISGLNSPLHF
size: .
V: TRBV3-1/TRBV3-2
D: .
length: 15
J: TRBJ1-6

DNA: TGTGCCATCGGGGGGAGGGGGAACACTGAAGCTTTCTTT
CDR3: CAIGGRGNTEAFF
size: medium-sized
V: TRBV10-3
D: .
length: 13
J: TRBJ1-1

DNA: TGTGCCAGCAGCGACTACCGCCAGGGGATTGAGCAGTTCTTC
CDR3: CASSDYRQGIEQFF
size: medium-sized
V: TRBV27
D: .
length: 14
J: TRBJ2-1

DNA: TGTGCCAGCAGTTACTCGCGGACAGGGGAAAAGACCCAGTACTTC
CDR3: CASSYSRTGEKTQYF
size: .
V: TRBV6-5
D: TRBD1
length: 15
J: TRBJ2-5

DNA: TGTGCCAGTAGTATTGGCCGACTAGCGGGAGTATATACCGGGGAGCTGTTTTTT
CDR3: CASSIGRLAGVYTGELFF
size: .
V: TRBV19
D: TRBD2
length: 18
J: TRBJ2-2

DNA: TGCGCCAGCAGCCGGACGACTACGGTCGGAACAGGCTCTGGAAACACCATATATTTT
CDR3: CASSRTTTVGTGSGNTIYF
size: .
V: TRBV4-3
D: .
length: 19
J: TRBJ1-3

DNA: TGTGCCAGCAGCCGCGGGGCTACAAACATTCAGTACTTC
CDR3: CASSRGATNIQYF
size: .
V: TRBV7-9
D: .
length: 13
J: TRBJ2-4

DNA: TGTGCCAGCAGCCTAGGACAGGGTCGGGGGCCCCAGCATTTT
CDR3: CASSLGQGRGPQHF
size: .
V: TRBV5-6
D: TRBD1
length: 14
J: TRBJ1-5

DNA: TGTGCCAGCGGAAAGAAGAGGGTTAATCAGCCCCAGCATTTT
CDR3: CASGKKRVNQPQHF
size: few
V: TRBV19
D: .
length: 14
J: TRBJ1-5

DNA: TGCGCCAGCAGAACCGACAGGGATATCTCCGGGGAGCTGTTTTTT
CDR3: CASRTDRDISGELFF
size: .
V: TRBV10-1
D: TRBD1
length: 15
J: TRBJ2-2

DNA: TGTGCCAGCAGCCTCCTGGGGGGGGTTGAAGCTTTCTTT
CDR3: CASSLLGGVEAFF
size: .
V: TRBV7-9
D: .
length: 13
J: TRBJ1-1

DNA: TGTGCCAGCCGATTGGACGCACTCAATTCACCCCTCCACTTT
CDR3: CASRLDALNSPLHF
size: .
V: TRBV6-4
D: .
length: 14
J: TRBJ1-6

DNA: TGTGCCAGCAAAGGACAGACGAGCTCCTATAATTCACCCCTCCACTTT
CDR3: CASKGQTSSYNSPLHF
size: .
V: TRBV2
D: .
length: 16
J: TRBJ1-6

DNA: TGTGCCAGCAGTCCCGACCCAGGTGGAAACACCATATATTTT
CDR3: CASSPDPGGNTIYF
size: .
V: TRBV25-1
D: .
length: 14
J: TRBJ1-3